The rows below give T cell receptor beta chains drawn from one sample of a study of blood T cell repertoires in COVID-19. This table comes from immunoSEQ multiplex PCR, and its TCRdb copy is limited to in-frame clones, with some not included. The sample yields about 54,000 clones, roughly 76% seen once. Sequencing was done on a sample of peripheral blood. Receptor source: a woman aged 55-69 years with acute or convalescent COVID-19. CDR3s include the opening cysteine and the closing phenylalanine or tryptophan. D genes are given only for firm matches. Clone size, where shown, is once, few, many, or a class for clones that have expanded.

CDR3nt	CDR3aa	v_gene	d_gene	abundance	j_gene
TGTGCCAGCAGGGGACTAGCGGGGAACACCGGGGAGCTGTTTTTT	CASRGLAGNTGELFF	TRBV2	TRBD2	NA	TRBJ2-2
TGTGCCAGCAGCAACTATAAAAGGGGGTCCCTCAACTATGGCTACACCTTC	CASSNYKRGSLNYGYTF	TRBV14	NA	NA	TRBJ1-2
TGCGCCAGCAGCCCGACAGGGGACACCGGGGAGCTGTTTTTT	CASSPTGDTGELFF	TRBV5-1	TRBD1	few	TRBJ2-2
TGTGCCAGCAGCTCCCTGAGGGGAGGGGACTATGGCTACACCTTC	CASSSLRGGDYGYTF	TRBV5-8	NA	NA	TRBJ1-2
TGTGCCTGGACCGTCCCGGGAACTAATGAAAAACTGTTTTTT	CAWTVPGTNEKLFF	TRBV30	NA	NA	TRBJ1-4
TGTGCCAGCAGCTTAGGACAGGGCGTCTATGGCTACACCTTC	CASSLGQGVYGYTF	TRBV5-4	TRBD1	NA	TRBJ1-2
TGCGCCAGCAGCCTGACAGTTCAAGAGACCCAGTACTTC	CASSLTVQETQYF	TRBV5-1	NA	once	TRBJ2-5
TGTGCCAGCAGCTTTGCGGGACAGGGGGCTTTCGCCAAAAACATTCAGTACTTC	CASSFAGQGAFAKNIQYF	TRBV11-2	TRBD1	NA	TRBJ2-4
TGTGCCAGCACGGCTAGCGGAGAGTACGAGCAGTACTTC	CASTASGEYEQYF	TRBV6-5	TRBD2	once	TRBJ2-7
TGTGCCAGCAGTGAAAGGGGGACAGGGGTGAGGGATCAGCCCCAGCATTTT	CASSERGTGVRDQPQHF	TRBV6-1	TRBD1	NA	TRBJ1-5
TGTGCCAGCAGGGAGGCAAACACTGAAGCTTTCTTT	CASREANTEAFF	TRBV13	NA	NA	TRBJ1-1
TGTGCCACCAGCAGAGATGGGACAGGAAGACTCTATGGCTACACCTTC	CATSRDGTGRLYGYTF	TRBV15	TRBD1	NA	TRBJ1-2